What follows describes a single T cell receptor (beta chain). In the original processing: Amplification from reference gene primers served as the basis for estimated nucleated cell counts. TCRdb's table, derived via immunoSEQ multiplex PCR, lists solely in-frame clones and lacks some. The V and J calls and clone size come from that table; D and trimming were worked out from the DNA. The sample consists of 95,000 to 150,000 clones, about four fifths of them appearing once. The sample comes from a study of blood T cell repertoires in COVID-19. In the study overall: Acute and convalescent COVID-19 specimens originated in the United States, Italy and Spain. T cells, B-cell-depleted T cells, or PBMCs supplied cDNA or gDNA.

The germline V gene encodes CDR1 SEHNR and CDR2 FQNEAQ (reference sequence). The V and J ends lost 4 bases and 3 bases, in that order; junction bases with no gene match: 6. There are 17 residues in the CDR3. This chain uses TRBV7-9 with TRBJ2-3; 14 bases are shared with TRBD2. Sample: peripheral blood. The TCR comes from a man aged 55 to 70 with acute or convalescent COVID-19. CDR3 sequence (DNA): TGTGCCAGCAGCTCGGGACTAGCGGGGGCCCGTACAGATACGCAGTATTTT. Translated: CASSSGLAGARTDTQYF.